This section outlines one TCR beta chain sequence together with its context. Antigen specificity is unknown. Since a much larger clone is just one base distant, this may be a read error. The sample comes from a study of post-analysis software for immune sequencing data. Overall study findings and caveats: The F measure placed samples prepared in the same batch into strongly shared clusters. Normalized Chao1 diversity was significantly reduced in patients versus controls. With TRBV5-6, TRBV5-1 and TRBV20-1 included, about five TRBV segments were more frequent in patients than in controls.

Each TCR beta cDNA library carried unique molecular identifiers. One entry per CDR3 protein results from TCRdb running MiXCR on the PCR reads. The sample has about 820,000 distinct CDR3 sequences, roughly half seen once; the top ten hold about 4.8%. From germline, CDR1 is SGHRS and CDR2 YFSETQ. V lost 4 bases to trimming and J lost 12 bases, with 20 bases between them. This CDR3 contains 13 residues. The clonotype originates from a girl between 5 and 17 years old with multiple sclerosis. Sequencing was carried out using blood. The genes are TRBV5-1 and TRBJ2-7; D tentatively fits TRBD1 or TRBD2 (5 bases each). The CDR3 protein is CASSPGPQETRYF. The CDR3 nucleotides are TGCGCCAGCAGCCCGGGACCTCAAGAGACCCGGTACTTC.